One sample yielded the 14 T cell receptor beta chains listed below, sequenced in a study of T cell clonality in common variable immunodeficiency. The data were produced by immunoSEQ multiplex PCR, yet TCRdb's version contains in-frame clones alone and is incomplete. The sample was found to contain tens of thousands of clones, and every one recurs. Sequencing was carried out using peripheral blood mononuclear cells. The receptors come from a person aged 18 to 75 in good health.

This clone was recorded a few times. With the read ending 3 residues before the CDR3 end, the germline J gene is used to fill in that end. The V gene is TRBV7-9, the J gene TRBJ1-1; 8 positions agree with TRBD1. Trimming cost V 5 bases and J 3 bases; bases outside gene matches: 8. The CDR3 length is 15 residues. Germline values: CDR1 SEHNR, CDR2 FQNEAQ (reference sequence). The DNA read from the CDR3 is TGTGCCAGCAGCCACGGACAGGGTTTGGACACTGAA. Translating gives CASSHGQGLDTE. In full, the CDR3 reads CASSHGQGLDTEAFF. The entire variable domain, with the rest obtained from reference TRBV7-9 and TRBJ1-1, is as follows: DTGVSQNPRHKITKRGQNVTFRCDPISEHNRLYWYRQTLGQGPEFLTYFQNEAQLEKSRLLSDRFSAERPKGSFSTLEIQRTEQGDSAMYLCASSHGQGLDTEAFFGQGTRLTVV.

This clone appeared a few times. Coverage ceases 3 residues before the CDR3 finishes, and the germline J gene fills in the end. The rearrangement uses TRBV2 and TRBJ1-1, with a weak D call TRBD1 (6 bases). Germline values: CDR1 SNHLY, CDR2 FYNNEI. Trimming removed 6 bases from V and 4 bases from J, with 18 bases in between. The CDR3 runs to 15 residues. CDR3 residues: CASRNRTDMGTEAFF. The sequenced CDR3 bases are TGTGCCAGCAGAAATAGGACAGACATGGGCACTGAA.

This clone was detected a few times. The sequence runs out 3 residues before the end of the CDR3; the remainder is reconstructed from the germline J gene. The genes are TRBV6-4 and TRBJ2-1; D not resolved. The CDR3 totals 12 residues. Germline V gene sequence: CDR1 MRHNA, CDR2 SNTAGT. The germline V and J ends were trimmed by 1 base and 7 bases, with 5 bases remaining between them. The CDR3 is CASSDYMNEQFF. Partial CDR3 DNA: TGTGCCAGCAGTGACTATATGAATGAG.

Comment on this clone: From the germline J gene comes the end of the CDR3, since the read stops 3 residues before it. V gene TRBV2 combines with J gene TRBJ1-2, with 9 bases identical to TRBD1. The CDR3 is 15 residues long. The V segment lost 6 bases and the J segment 2 bases; nucleotides outside the gene matches: 7. Germline lookup yields CDR1 SNHLY and CDR2 FYNNEI. The CDR3 spells CASRRDREGNYGYTF. The sequenced part of the CDR3 DNA is TGTGCCAGCAGGAGGGACAGGGAGGGGAACTATGGC.

This clone has at least ten counts. The sequence runs out 3 residues before the end of the CDR3; the remainder is reconstructed from the germline J gene. This rearrangement joins TRBV7-2 to TRBJ2-5; D unresolved. Germline V gene data show CDR1 as SGHTA and CDR2 as FQGNSA. Trimming removed 4 bases from V and 7 bases from J, with 19 bases in between. The CDR3 totals 15 residues. The CDR3 bases that were read are TGTGCCAGCAGCTCCTTGCAGACTGAGACGCGGACC. It codes for CASSSLQTETRT. In full, the CDR3 is CASSSLQTETRTQYF.

This clone was observed many times. The read halts 3 residues ahead of the CDR3 end, with the missing end drawn from the germline J gene. The chain recombines TRBV5-1 with TRBJ2-1; TRBD2 aligns across 8 bases. With V trimmed by 2 bases and J by 2 bases, 3 bases remained unmatched. CDR1 and CDR2 (germline): SGHRS, YFSETQ. The CDR3 length is 15 residues. The CDR3 protein is CASSLISGTYNEQFF. The CDR3 DNA, read in part, is TGCGCCAGCAGCTTAATTAGCGGGACCTACAATGAG.

Concerning this clone: The read terminates 3 residues ahead of where the CDR3 ends, so the germline J gene completes it. The J gene is TRBJ1-2, the V gene TRBV29-1, with TRBD1 as a possible D gene (5 bases). The V and J ends lost 7 bases and 4 bases respectively, with 19 bases between them. This CDR3 region has 14 residues. CDR1 and CDR2 from the germline V gene are SQVTM and ANQGSEA. CDR3 bases read: TGCAGCGCTGGCCGCTTAGGGGTTATCTATGGC. This codes for CSAGRLGVIYG. The CDR3 reads in full as CSAGRLGVIYGYTF.

This clone was detected ten times or more. The missing CDR3 end, 3 residues past where the read stops, is filled in from the germline J gene. J is TRBJ1-5 and V is TRBV20-1; a possible D gene is TRBD1 (6 bases). CDR1 is DFQATT and CDR2 is SNEGSKA in the germline V gene (reference sequence). V lost 6 bases and J 7 bases, leaving 25 bases between the germline ends. The CDR3 runs to 16 residues. The sequenced part of the CDR3 DNA is TGCAGTGCCCGGGGGGACATGAGTGGTGCGGGGCAGCCC. This sequence encodes CSARGDMSGAGQP. The CDR3 in full is CSARGDMSGAGQPQHF.

This clone was detected ten times or more. The read halts 3 residues ahead of the CDR3 end, with the missing end drawn from the germline J gene. The V call is TRBV19, the J call TRBJ1-1; 7 bases are a match to TRBD1. The V segment lost 3 bases and the J segment 2 bases; nucleotides outside the gene matches: 12. This CDR3 is 17 amino acids long. Germline lookup yields CDR1 LNHDA and CDR2 SQIVND (reference sequence). CDR3 DNA, as far as it was read: TGTGCCAGTAGTATTTACGGGTCGACAGGGAGTAACACTGAA. It translates to CASSIYGSTGSNTE. The whole CDR3 protein is CASSIYGSTGSNTEAFF. The full variable domain, its missing parts supplied by reference TRBV19 and TRBJ1-1, is DGGITQSPKYLFRKEGQNVTLSCEQNLNHDAMYWYRQDPGQGLRLIYYSQIVNDFQKGDIAEGYSVSREKKESFPLTVTSAQKNPTAFYLCASSIYGSTGSNTEAFFGQGTRLTVV.

This clone was detected many times. The read falls 3 residues short of the CDR3 end, and the missing part is taken from the germline J gene. The V and J genes are TRBV11-3 and TRBJ2-1; unclear D gene. The CDR3 length is 13 residues. Trimming left V 1 base short and J 8 bases short, with 9 bases between. Germline V gene data show CDR1 as SGHNT and CDR2 as YENEEA. Partial CDR3 DNA: TGTGCCAGCAGCTTAGGGTCAACAGATGAG. Translation gives CASSLGSTDE. The complete CDR3 sequence is CASSLGSTDEQFF.

This clone was recorded at least ten times. The read halts 3 residues ahead of the CDR3 end, with the missing end drawn from the germline J gene. The genes are TRBV20-1 and TRBJ1-2, with 9 bases lining up with TRBD1. Germline V lookup: CDR1 DFQATT, CDR2 SNEGSKA (reference sequence). The V segment lost 2 bases and the J segment 2 bases; nucleotides outside the gene matches: 9. The CDR3 sequence is 16 residues long. CDR3 sequence: CSARPTGGLTNYGYTF. The DNA read from the CDR3 is TGCAGTGCTAGACCGACAGGGGGACTTACCAACTATGGC.

This clone was recorded many times. The CDR3 end lies 3 residues beyond the end of the read and is filled in from the germline J gene. The chain employs TRBV9 and TRBJ2-7; TRBD2 agrees at 10 bases. CDR3 length equals 15 residues. From germline, CDR1 is SGDLS and CDR2 YYNGEE. V dropped 3 bases and J dropped 5; count of bases not matched to a gene: 8. The covered CDR3 bases are TGTGCCAGCAGCGGCAAGGGACTAGCGCACGACGAG. Amino acids: CASSGKGLAHDE. The entire CDR3 sequence reads CASSGKGLAHDEQYF.

Points on this clone: The CDR3 goes on 3 residues after the read ends, and that part is filled in from the germline J gene. The V call is TRBV6-2 or TRBV6-3, the J call TRBJ1-2, with no clear D. Per germline, CDR1 MNHEY and CDR2 SVGEGT. CDR3 size: 14 residues. The part of the CDR3 DNA that was read is TGTGCCAGCAGTTACTCGCCAGACTCCTACGAC. Amino acid sequence: CASSYSPDSYD. The full CDR3 protein is CASSYSPDSYDYTF.

This clone occurred many times. CDR3 DNA (partial): TGCGCCAGCAGCTTCCAGGGTACCGGGGAG. Amino acids: CASSFQGTGE. The full CDR3 sequence reads CASSFQGTGELFF. The chain carries TRBV5-1 and TRBJ2-2, with D possibly TRBD1 on 5 matching bases. The sequence runs out 3 residues before the end of the CDR3; the remainder is reconstructed from the germline J gene. CDR3 length: 13 residues. CDR1 and CDR2 from the germline V gene are SGHRS and YFSETQ. Trimming cost V 2 bases and J 5 bases, with 7 bases left between them.